This T cell receptor beta chain was captured by sequencing in a study of CD8+ T cells in alopecia areata. CDR3 length equals 15 residues. The V segment lost 1 base and the J segment 2 bases; nucleotides outside the gene matches: 1. Germline-derived CDR1 and CDR2 are MNHEY and SVGAGI. cDNA reverse transcribed from extracted RNA served as the sequencing template. The protocol was immunoSEQ multiplex PCR, while the TCRdb copy is restricted to in-frame clones and leaves out a portion. The sample has over 100,000 clones; around 50% are singletons. Treatment denoted: oral pan-JAK inhibitor, 5-10 mg twice daily. Individuals with alopecia areata gave both lesional scalp punch biopsies and peripheral blood for collection. Study-wide results and limits: Persistence in scalp and blood during tofacitinib was observed for many expanded lesional clones. Links between baseline CD8+ expansion and response need larger treated cohorts. Affected scalp, especially in alopecia totalis/universalis, had a higher clonality than normal scalp did.

Concerning this clone: Antigen unknown.

The material sequenced was CD8+ T cells sorted from blood, taken at week 24, from a patient treated with tofacitinib. The origin of this receptor is a human donor with alopecia areata. This rearrangement joins TRBV6-5 to TRBJ2-2; 7 bases align to TRBD1. DNA for the CDR3: TGTGCCAGCAGTTACTACAGGGGAAACACCGGGGAGCTGTTTTTT. The encoded protein is CASSYYRGNTGELFF.